A single sample is the source of the 23 T cell receptor beta chains below, sequenced in a study of blood T cell repertoires in COVID-19. Method: immunoSEQ multiplex PCR; TCRdb's copy keeps in-frame clones and lacks some. Of 200,000 to 250,000 clones listed, around 82% were seen once; the top ten hold 3.6%. Sequencing was carried out using peripheral blood. The receptors were sampled from a woman older than 75 with acute or convalescent COVID-19.

The chain recombines TRBV19 with TRBJ1-5; 8 nucleotides line up with TRBD1. The CDR3 spans 15 residues. The germline V gene encodes CDR1 LNHDA and CDR2 SQIVND (reference sequence). The junction had 10 bases not matched to a gene; V was cut back by 5 bases and J by 7 bases. CDR3 nucleotides: TGTGCCAGTAGTTATTACAGGGGGGTAGAGCAGCCCCAGCATTTT. Protein: CASSYYRGVEQPQHF. The full variable domain, rest sourced from reference TRBV19 and TRBJ1-5, is DGGITQSPKYLFRKEGQNVTLSCEQNLNHDAMYWYRQDPGQGLRLIYYSQIVNDFQKGDIAEGYSVSREKKESFPLTVTSAQKNPTAFYLCASSYYRGVEQPQHFGDGTRLSIL.

This clone has just one count. V gene TRBV25-1 combines with J gene TRBJ1-2; 10 bases are shared with TRBD1. Germline CDR1 and CDR2: MGHDK and SYGVNS. V shed 4 bases, J shed 4 bases, and the junction held 12 bases outside the gene matches. This CDR3 has 17 amino acids. CDR3 region: CASSAQPTGGTGYGYTF. CDR3 nucleotide sequence: TGTGCCAGCAGTGCGCAACCGACAGGGGGCACAGGCTATGGCTACACCTTC.

The chain employs TRBV19 and TRBJ1-2; TRBD1 might be the D (5 bases). The germline V gene encodes CDR1 LNHDA and CDR2 SQIVND (reference sequence). Trimming removed 6 bases at V and 4 bases at J, with 15 bases between. This CDR3 comprises 14 residues. This chain's CDR3 is CASSRGLGPYGYTF. In nucleotides, the CDR3 is TGTGCCAGTAGCCGGGGGTTGGGTCCCTATGGCTACACCTTC.

This chain uses TRBV9 with TRBJ2-7; 12 bases map to TRBD2. V shed 4 bases, J shed 4 bases, and the junction held 9 bases outside the gene matches. The V gene's germline CDR1 is SGDLS and CDR2 YYNGEE. The CDR3 totals 16 residues. The CDR3 loop reads CASSPFSSGGVYEQYF. The CDR3 bases are TGTGCCAGCAGCCCCTTCTCTAGCGGGGGGGTGTACGAGCAGTACTTC.

The V gene is TRBV2, the J gene TRBJ2-5; 8 bases agree with TRBD2. This CDR3 contains 16 residues. The ends lost 1 base at V and 1 base at J; junction bases unmatched: 5. Germline V gives CDR1 SNHLY, CDR2 FYNNEI. DNA of the CDR3: TGTGCCAGCAGTGAAGGCCAGCGGGGGTTCCAAGAGACCCAGTACTTC. This gives the protein CASSEGQRGFQETQYF.

This clone has a handful of counts. The chain uses TRBV10-3 and TRBJ1-5; the match to TRBD1 covers 7 bases. This CDR3 contains 14 residues. The V gene's germline CDR1 is ENHRY and CDR2 SYGVKD. With V trimmed by 4 bases and J by 9 bases, 9 bases remained unmatched. In nucleotides, the CDR3 is TGTGCCATCAGTGCAGGGGACAGCCCGTGGCCCCAGCATTTT. Translating gives CAISAGDSPWPQHF.

The rearrangement uses TRBV29-1 and TRBJ1-1; maybe TRBD1 (5 bases). The CDR3 is made up of 14 amino acids. Germline V gene lookup returns CDR1 SQVTM and CDR2 ANQGSEA. Trimming took off 8 bases at V and 4 bases at J, with 20 bases between the two ends. CDR3 amino acids: CSSYVGGGSTEAFF. CDR3 in DNA: TGCAGCTCCTACGTTGGGGGGGGGAGCACTGAAGCTTTCTTT. Full variable domain (missing parts from reference TRBV29-1 and TRBJ1-1): SAVISQKPSRDICQRGTSLTIQCQVDSQVTMMFWYRQQPGQSLTLIATANQGSEATYESGFVIDKFPISRPNLTFSTLTVSNMSPEDSSIYLCSSYVGGGSTEAFFGQGTRLTVV.

CDR3: CASSLEGLQDTQYF. As DNA, the CDR3 is TGCGCCAGCAGCTTGGAGGGGCTACAGGATACGCAGTATTTT. The J gene is TRBJ2-3, the V gene TRBV5-1; TRBD1 is a possible D gene (5 bases). Between the trimmed V and J ends, which lost 0 bases and 6 bases, there was a span of 11 bases. The V gene's germline CDR1 is SGHRS and CDR2 YFSETQ. CDR3 length: 14 amino acids.

V is TRBV18 and J is TRBJ2-5; maybe TRBD2 (6 bases). The CDR3 is 13 amino acids. Germline V gives CDR1 KGHSH, CDR2 LQKENI. V shed 3 bases and J shed 5 bases, with 10 bases lying between them. The CDR3 coding sequence is TGTGCCAGCTCACCCGGGACTCAGGAGACCCAGTACTTC. Its translation: CASSPGTQETQYF.

The chain couples TRBV19 to TRBJ1-1; D may be TRBD1 (5 bases). The CDR3 is 14 amino acids. From germline, CDR1 is LNHDA and CDR2 SQIVND (reference sequence). V lost 3 bases and J 3 bases, leaving 11 bases between the germline ends. For the CDR3, the DNA is TGTGCCAGTAGTATGGTGGGGGGTGACACTGAAGCTTTCTTT. This codes for CASSMVGGDTEAFF.

The genes are TRBV19 and TRBJ1-1, with TRBD1 matching 8 bases. CDR1 is LNHDA, CDR2 SQIVND, per germline (reference sequence). The CDR3 totals 14 residues. Trimming at V came to 5 bases and at J to 4 bases, leaving 6 bases not matched to a gene. CDR3 residues: CASSLDRASTEAFF. Written as DNA, the CDR3 is TGTGCCAGTAGTTTGGACAGGGCGAGCACTGAAGCTTTCTTT.

The chain couples TRBV28 to TRBJ1-2; 8 nucleotides match TRBD1. The CDR3 length is 14 residues. V gave up 7 bases and J gave up 7 bases; unmatched junction bases: 11. Germline CDR1 reads MDHEN; CDR2 reads SYDVKM. CDR3 amino acids: CASTKGGRGLGYTF. CDR3 bases: TGTGCCAGCACCAAAGGGGGCAGGGGGCTTGGCTACACCTTC.

A remark on this clone: Additional DNA sequences in this sample encode the identical CDR3. The chain uses TRBV7-7 and TRBJ1-1, with TRBD1 matching 7 bases. CDR1 and CDR2 from the germline V gene are SSHAT and FNYEAQ (reference sequence). Trimming removed 5 bases from V and 1 base from J; junction bases left unmatched: 1. This CDR3 region has 13 residues. The CDR3 coding sequence is TGTGCCAGCAGCCGGGACAGGAACACTGAAGCTTTCTTT. Amino acids: CASSRDRNTEAFF. The variable domain in full, with the rest retrieved from reference TRBV7-7 and TRBJ1-1, is GAGVSQSPRYKVTKRGQDVTLRCDPISSHATLYWYQQALGQGPEFLTYFNYEAQPDKSGLPSDRFSAERPEGSISTLTIQRTEQRDSAMYRCASSRDRNTEAFFGQGTRLTVV.

V is TRBV29-1 and J is TRBJ1-1; D not resolved. This CDR3 is 17 amino acids long. The V and J ends lost 2 bases and 1 base respectively, with 20 bases between them. Germline-derived CDR1 and CDR2 are SQVTM and ANQGSEA. The CDR3 DNA reads TGCAGCGTTGAATTGGTTACGAGGGCTGGACGGAACACTGAAGCTTTCTTT. Protein product: CSVELVTRAGRNTEAFF.

V and J are TRBV27 and TRBJ1-2, with TRBD1 identical over 7 bases. The germline CDR1 and CDR2 sequences are MNHEY and SMNVEV (reference sequence). The J segment lost 5 bases and the V segment lost 3 bases, leaving 3 bases of the junction unmatched. This CDR3 region has 13 residues. CDR3 protein: CASSFQGEYGYTF. The CDR3 region has the DNA TGTGCCAGCAGTTTCCAGGGGGAGTATGGCTACACCTTC.

The chain uses TRBV2 and TRBJ2-7; D unclear. The V end lost 3 bases, the J end lost 5 bases, and 5 bases lay between the germline ends. The CDR3 is made up of 11 amino acids. CDR1 is SNHLY and CDR2 is FYNNEI in the germline V gene. The CDR3 sequence is CASSDPNEQYF. CDR3 DNA: TGTGCCAGCAGTGATCCCAACGAGCAGTACTTC.

Remarks on this clone: Other DNA sequences from this sample encode an identical CDR3 as well. In DNA form, the CDR3 reads TGTGCCAGCAGTGATGTTGGACAGATGAACACTGAAGCTTTCTTT. Amino acids: CASSDVGQMNTEAFF. The chain carries TRBV6-1 and TRBJ1-1, with D perhaps matching TRBD1 (6 bases). CDR1 is MNHNS, CDR2 SASEGT, per germline. The CDR3 length is 15 residues. The V gene lost 3 bases and the J gene lost 0 bases, with 11 bases spanning the gap.

The rearrangement uses TRBV7-2 and TRBJ2-7; D gene ambiguous. From germline, CDR1 is SGHTA and CDR2 FQGNSA. Deletions cut 5 bases from V and 3 bases from J, with 14 bases between. The CDR3 length is 14 residues. CDR3 loop: CASSPQGGFYEQYF. Here the CDR3 DNA reads TGTGCCAGCAGCCCGCAAGGCGGTTTCTACGAGCAGTACTTC.

This chain joins TRBV9 and TRBJ1-2; TRBD1 aligns across 10 bases. Germline CDR1 SGDLS, CDR2 YYNGEE. The CDR3 extends over 14 amino acids. J was trimmed by 8 bases and V by 6 bases; bases with no gene match: 10. The CDR3 loop is CASTKAGTGVGYTF. CDR3 DNA sequence: TGTGCCAGCACCAAAGCAGGGACAGGGGTGGGCTACACCTTC.

The chain has TRBV4-2 and TRBJ2-7; 10 bases align to TRBD1. There are 18 residues in the CDR3. Germline CDR1 and CDR2: LGHNA and YNFKEQ. The junction had 9 bases not matched to a gene; V was cut back by 0 bases and J by 1 base. The CDR3, as DNA: TGTGCCAGCAGCCAAGATCCCCCCGGACAGGGGGTGTCCTACGAGCAGTACTTC. Encoded protein: CASSQDPPGQGVSYEQYF.

V usage is TRBV12-5 and J usage is TRBJ2-5; a weak D match, TRBD2 (5 bases). From germline, CDR1 is LGHNT and CDR2 FRNRAP. Trimming removed 1 base at V and 0 bases at J, with 9 bases between. This CDR3 contains 15 residues. The CDR3 DNA follows: TGTGCTAGTGGTTTGGCCTCCGGGAACCAAGAGACCCAGTACTTC. It translates to CASGLASGNQETQYF.

The genes are TRBV27 and TRBJ2-5; D is possibly TRBD2 (6 bases). The V gene lost 5 bases and the J gene lost 5 bases, with 15 bases spanning the gap. The CDR3 is 14 amino acids. Germline assignment: CDR1 MNHEY and CDR2 SMNVEV (reference sequence). In DNA form, the CDR3 reads TGTGCCAGCAGTACCCCGACGAGCGGGGAGACCCAGTACTTC. Its translation is CASSTPTSGETQYF.

The gene calls are TRBV16 and TRBJ1-3, with TRBD1 matching 8 bases. Germline-derived CDR1 and CDR2 are KGHSY and FQNENV. Trimming at V came to 4 bases and at J to 3 bases, leaving 5 bases not matched to a gene. The CDR3 totals 15 residues. The CDR3 here is CASSPRGTGGNTIYF. CDR3 sequence (DNA): TGTGCCAGCAGCCCACGAGGGACAGGTGGAAACACCATATATTTT.